A single sample gave rise to the 27 T cell receptor beta chains below, sequenced in a study of CD8 T cells in ankylosing spondylitis (dated by TCRdb to about 2017). Library prep was done by 5' RACE. Sequencing used an Illumina HiSeq 2500. The public reads were run again by TCRdb, first through fastp at Q25 and then through MiXCR, and only productive beta chains were kept. Every CDR3 protein is listed once, alongside the most common genes and DNA of its rows. The sample table records about 150,000 distinct CDR3 sequences; roughly a third of these occur just once. Approximately 6% of the sample is in the top ten clones. The sequencing input was synovial fluid, either unsorted or a sorted T cell fraction (not recorded which). All receptors come from a male donor with ankylosing spondylitis.

The V and J genes are TRBV10-3 and TRBJ2-3, with a weak D call TRBD1 (6 bases). The CDR3 totals 15 residues. V was trimmed by 0 bases and J by 2 bases, leaving 9 bases between them. Germline loops: CDR1 ENHRY, CDR2 SYGVKD. Here the CDR3 DNA reads TGTGCCATCAGTGAGTCTGCAGGGGACACAGATACGCAGTATTTT. It is translated as CAISESAGDTDTQYF.

This clonotype showed up just a few times. J is TRBJ2-7 and V is TRBV20-1, with D perhaps being TRBD1 or TRBD2 (7 bases each). Germline-derived CDR1 and CDR2 are DFQATT and SNEGSKA (reference sequence). With 0 bases removed from V and 1 base from J, the gap between germline ends came to 16 bases. This CDR3 is built from 16 residues. The CDR3, as DNA: TGCAGTGCTAGAGATCCCAGGGGGGGCAGGTCCTACGAGCAGTACTTC. It is translated as CSARDPRGGRSYEQYF.

This chain links TRBV29-1 with TRBJ2-5, with D perhaps given as TRBD1 or TRBD2 (5 bases each). V was cut by 7 bases and J by 3 bases, with 15 bases left in between. Germline V gene lookup returns CDR1 SQVTM and CDR2 ANQGSEA. The CDR3 is 13 residues long. The CDR3 here is CSGSLGRKETQYF. The CDR3 DNA reads TGCAGCGGCAGCCTGGGACGGAAAGAGACCCAGTACTTC.

This clonotype was counted ten times or more. The V gene is TRBV29-1, the J gene TRBJ1-2, with TRBD1 as a possible D gene (6 bases). CDR3 size: 12 residues. The ends were cut back, 3 bases at V and 4 bases at J, with 9 bases in the middle. Germline CDR1 reads SQVTM; CDR2 reads ANQGSEA. CDR3 coding DNA: TGCAGCGTTGAGGGGGACACCTATGGCTACACCTTC. Encoded protein: CSVEGDTYGYTF.

The chain recombines TRBV7-9 with TRBJ2-7, with D tentatively TRBD2 (7 bases). This CDR3 has 12 residues. V lost 10 bases and J 2 bases, leaving 12 bases between the germline ends. CDR1 and CDR2 from the germline V gene are SEHNR and FQNEAQ (reference sequence). The CDR3 sequence: CATERDTYEQYF. As DNA, the CDR3 is TGTGCCACGGAGCGGGACACCTACGAGCAGTACTTC.

A few counts support this clonotype. The rearrangement uses TRBV7-2 and TRBJ2-1, with D perhaps TRBD2 (5 bases). Germline-derived CDR1 and CDR2 are SGHTA and FQGNSA. The CDR3 sequence is 15 residues long. Trimming cost V 5 bases and J 6 bases, with 17 bases left between them. CDR3 nucleotides: TGTGCCAGCAGCCCCTATTCGCCGACTACCAATGAGCAGTTCTTC. Protein product: CASSPYSPTTNEQFF.

The chain couples TRBV12-3 or TRBV12-4 to TRBJ1-4; 9 nucleotides agree with TRBD1. Germline trimming cut 6 bases from V and 7 bases from J; bases unmatched to any gene: 6. This CDR3 spans 14 amino acids. The CDR3 region is CASRWDRAGEKLFF. The CDR3 DNA reads as TGTGCCAGCAGGTGGGACAGGGCGGGTGAAAAACTGTTTTTT.

This rearrangement joins TRBV3-1 to TRBJ2-4; D not resolved. CDR3 length equals 14 residues. V shed 1 base and J shed 5 bases, with 9 bases lying between them. Germline V lookup: CDR1 LGHDT, CDR2 YNNKEL (reference sequence). CDR3 nucleotide sequence: TGTGCCAGCAGCCAAGGGTCTAGTCAAAACATTCAGTACTTC. It encodes CASSQGSSQNIQYF.

This clonotype was seen ten or more times. This sequence joins TRBV7-8 and TRBJ2-7; a possible D gene is TRBD1 (5 bases). The CDR3 extends over 17 amino acids. The germline gives CDR1 SGHVS, CDR2 FQNEAQ. V was clipped by 1 base and J by 2 bases, with 18 bases between them. The CDR3 reads CASSLGVVGPTPYEQYF. CDR3 in DNA: TGTGCCAGCAGCTTAGGTGTGGTGGGGCCAACCCCCTACGAGCAGTACTTC.

The chain has TRBV7-3 and TRBJ2-3, with D possibly TRBD2 on 6 matching bases. V was cut by 4 bases and J by 7 bases, with 12 bases left in between. Germline loops: CDR1 SGHTA, CDR2 FQGTGA. This CDR3 spans 13 amino acids. The CDR3 here is CASSSSTSHTQYF. In nucleotides, the CDR3 is TGTGCCAGCAGCTCCTCGACTAGTCATACGCAGTATTTT. The full variable domain, in which reference TRBV7-3 and TRBJ2-3 provide the parts outside the CDR3, is GAGVSQTPSNKVTEKGKYVELRCDPISGHTALYWYRQSLGQGPEFLIYFQGTGAADDSGLPNDRFFAVRPEGSVSTLKIQRTERGDSAVYLCASSSSTSHTQYFGPGTRLTVL.

The genes are TRBV3-1 and TRBJ2-7; TRBD2 aligns across 8 bases. V gave up 5 bases and J gave up 6 bases; unmatched junction bases: 9. CDR1 LGHDT and CDR2 YNNKEL come from the germline V gene (reference sequence). This CDR3 region has 14 residues. For the CDR3, the DNA is TGTGCCAGCAGCGCGCGGGGGGCTCGGGTCGAGCAGTACTTC. It translates to CASSARGARVEQYF.

The gene calls are TRBV28 and TRBJ2-5; possibly TRBD1 for D (5 bases). The germline V gene has CDR1 MDHEN and CDR2 SYDVKM. The germline V and J ends were trimmed by 5 bases and 1 base, with 11 bases remaining between them. The CDR3 spans 14 residues. The CDR3 DNA reads as TGTGCCAGCAGTGTAGGGGCTACCCAAGAGACCCAGTACTTC. Translated: CASSVGATQETQYF.

The chain is built from TRBV11-2 and TRBJ2-1; D is possibly TRBD2 (5 bases). The CDR3 runs to 13 residues. Trimming took 1 base from V and 9 from J, leaving 10 bases between them. Germline values: CDR1 SGHAT, CDR2 FQNNGV. The CDR3 DNA sequence: TGTGCCAGCAGCTTAGTACGGGAACTTGAGCAGTTCTTC. Translating gives CASSLVRELEQFF.

The genes are TRBV12-3 or TRBV12-4 and TRBJ1-5; D is undetermined. The CDR3 loop spans 13 amino acids. V was trimmed by 3 bases and J by 8 bases, leaving 11 bases between them. The chain's CDR3 is CASSFAEEEPQHF. CDR3 bases: TGTGCCAGCAGTTTTGCCGAGGAAGAGCCCCAGCATTTT.

The genes are TRBV5-1 and TRBJ2-3, with 11 bases identical to TRBD2. V dropped 5 bases and J dropped 0; count of bases not matched to a gene: 8. CDR1 is SGHRS and CDR2 is YFSETQ in the germline V gene. The CDR3 runs 17 residues. CDR3 sequence: CASSRVAGGSSTDTQYF. The CDR3 DNA reads TGCGCCAGCAGTCGGGTAGCGGGGGGGTCTAGCACAGATACGCAGTATTTT.

The V gene is TRBV24-1, the J gene TRBJ2-7; 11 nucleotides line up with TRBD2. Trimming took 7 bases from V and 3 from J; bases not matched to a gene: 10. This CDR3 spans 16 amino acids. The V gene's germline CDR1 is KGHDR and CDR2 SFDVKD. The CDR3, as DNA: TGTGCCACCAGAGGACTAGCGGGTACCTTGGGCTACGAGCAGTACTTC. The encoded protein is CATRGLAGTLGYEQYF.

This clonotype was found a few times. The chain carries TRBV4-2 and TRBJ2-1; no clear D. Trimming stripped 2 bases from V and 6 bases from J, with 8 bases between. CDR1 LGHNA and CDR2 YNFKEQ come from the germline V gene. The CDR3 has 13 amino acids. The CDR3 reads CASSQPTGNEQFF. CDR3 coding DNA: TGTGCCAGCAGCCAACCGACTGGCAATGAGCAGTTCTTC.

The sample holds a few counts of this clonotype. The gene calls are TRBV18 and TRBJ1-6; 9 nucleotides match TRBD1. The CDR3 is made up of 20 amino acids. Germline assignment: CDR1 KGHSH and CDR2 LQKENI. Unmatched junction bases numbered 15, after V lost 4 bases and J lost 2 bases. The CDR3 sequence is CASSLYKPGQGNAYNSPLHF. The CDR3 DNA sequence: TGTGCCAGCTCACTATACAAACCGGGACAGGGAAACGCCTATAATTCACCCCTCCACTTT.

This clonotype came up a few times. This chain joins TRBV9 and TRBJ2-2, with 7 bases fitting TRBD2. The CDR3 extends over 16 amino acids. Germline V gene sequence: CDR1 SGDLS, CDR2 YYNGEE. The junction had 4 bases not matched to a gene; V was cut back by 0 bases and J by 2 bases. CDR3: CASSVDAGVNTGELFF. In DNA form, the CDR3 reads TGTGCCAGCAGCGTAGACGCGGGAGTTAACACCGGGGAGCTGTTTTTT.

The table lists this clonotype with many counts. This chain uses TRBV6-1 with TRBJ1-5, with a tentative D call TRBD1 (5 bases). From germline, CDR1 is MNHNS and CDR2 SASEGT. The CDR3 contains 14 residues. V was cut by 6 bases and J by 7 bases, with 16 bases left in between. CDR3 bases: TGTGCCAGCAGCTCCGGGGCCCGGAGACAGCCCCAGCATTTT. As protein: CASSSGARRQPQHF.

This CDR3 reads CASSPGTRGGRITDTQYF. The CDR3, as DNA: TGTGCCAGCAGCCCCGGGACTCGCGGGGGGCGAATCACAGATACGCAGTATTTT. This sequence joins TRBV5-6 and TRBJ2-3; 8 bases map to TRBD2. The CDR3 length is 18 residues. Losses at the gene ends were 4 bases for V and 2 bases for J; bases not matched to a gene: 15. The germline V gene encodes CDR1 SGHDT and CDR2 YYEEEE.

This clonotype was observed many times. The rearrangement links TRBV4-3 to TRBJ1-1; D may be TRBD1 (5 bases). The CDR3 has 14 amino acids. Trimming left V 0 bases short and J 4 bases short, with 9 bases between. The germline V gene encodes CDR1 LGHNA and CDR2 YSLEER. The CDR3 DNA reads as TGCGCCAGCAGCCAAGATCGGGGCGGCACTGAAGCTTTCTTT. It encodes CASSQDRGGTEAFF.

V gene TRBV7-2 combines with J gene TRBJ2-5; D gene unclear. The germline V and J ends were trimmed by 2 bases and 2 bases, with 9 bases remaining between them. Germline V CDR1 and CDR2: SGHTA, FQGNSA. CDR3 length: 14 amino acids. The CDR3 loop is CASSLRSKQETQYF. The CDR3 bases are TGTGCCAGCAGCTTACGAAGCAAACAAGAGACCCAGTACTTC.

Many counts were recorded for this clonotype. The gene calls are TRBV28 and TRBJ2-1; 10 bases match TRBD2. Germline CDR1 and CDR2: MDHEN and SYDVKM. This CDR3 contains 17 residues. Trimming removed 0 bases from V and 8 bases from J; junction bases left unmatched: 10. The CDR3 reads CASSLWRGVAGGDEQFF. CDR3 sequence (DNA): TGTGCCAGCAGTTTATGGAGGGGAGTAGCGGGAGGTGATGAGCAGTTCTTC.

CDR3: CATSDSGTGTYNGGELFF. CDR3 in DNA: TGTGCCACCAGTGATTCCGGGACAGGGACCTATAATGGCGGGGAGCTGTTTTTT. The chain is built from TRBV24-1 and TRBJ2-2; 9 positions agree with TRBD1. V lost 2 bases and J lost 7; bases outside the gene matches: 13. CDR1 is KGHDR, CDR2 SFDVKD, per germline. The CDR3 totals 18 residues.

The chain recombines TRBV7-3 with TRBJ1-1, with D tentatively TRBD1 (5 bases). The V gene lost 5 bases and the J gene lost 4 bases, with 5 bases spanning the gap. This CDR3 has 11 amino acids. Germline V gene sequence: CDR1 SGHTA, CDR2 FQGTGA. CDR3 region: CASSTGTEAFF. CDR3 bases: TGTGCCAGCAGCACAGGCACTGAAGCTTTCTTT.

This clonotype was picked up many times. The rearrangement uses TRBV7-9 and TRBJ1-3; D is ambiguous. The CDR3 has 13 residues. Germline CDR1 is SEHNR and CDR2 is FQNEAQ (reference sequence). Trimming took off 3 bases at V and 1 base at J, with 4 bases between the two ends. This chain's CDR3 is CASSFQSGNTIYF. CDR3 bases: TGTGCCAGCAGCTTCCAATCTGGAAACACCATATATTTT.